This T cell receptor beta chain was recovered during a study of vaccination and CD4 T cells after COVID-19. Treatment indicated: approximately nine-day PBMC culture with coronavirus spike peptide pools or control peptides (ViraFEST assay). A negative selection step was used to isolate CD4+ T cells once culture had run for 10 to 11 days. The germline CDR1 and CDR2 sequences are MNHEY and SVGAGI. The CDR3 runs 14 residues. The germline V and J ends were trimmed by 0 bases and 5 bases, with 10 bases remaining between them. With the Oncomine TCR Beta short-read assay, DNA from cultured CD4+ T cells was sequenced. Researchers extracted genomic DNA from CD4+ T cells that had been cultured. TCRdb fed the PCR reads into MiXCR, producing one record per CDR3 protein. In the table there are around 20,000 distinct CDR3 sequences, approximately 52% of which are singletons. As to this clonotype: Its matching antigen is unknown.

The clonotype comes from a human donor who had recovered from COVID-19. V gene TRBV6-5 combines with J gene TRBJ1-2, with D possibly TRBD1 on 5 matching bases. Material: CD4+ T cells from blood, cultured in vitro. The CDR3 protein is CASSYSGAGYGYTF. Written as DNA, the CDR3 is TGTGCCAGCAGTTACTCAGGGGCAGGGTATGGCTACACCTTC.